A selection of T cell receptor beta chains follows, all from one sample in a study of blood T cells in healthy people across ages. TCRdb recomputed calls from the 5' RACE reads with MiXCR, one row per CDR3 protein. The sample has some 760,000 distinct CDR3 sequences; more than 20% are singletons. These records were also assigned to another study, of T cells of mothers and their children.

The sample comprised blood. These receptors were collected from a boy between 10 and 17 years old in good health. Both conserved end residues are part of each CDR3. The order of the fields is CDR3 length, D gene, J gene, clone size, V gene, CDR3 protein, CDR3 DNA. The D gene is left open where the match is weak. Part of the rows lack a size; the others show once, few, many or a class for expanded clones.

length: 13
D: -
J: TRBJ2-5
size: once
V: TRBV25-1
CDR3: CASSDSHQETQYF
DNA: TGTGCCAGCAGTGACAGCCACCAAGAGACCCAGTACTTC

length: 13
D: -
J: TRBJ2-1
size: few
V: TRBV12-3/TRBV12-4
CDR3: CASSFSDLNEQFF
DNA: TGTGCCAGCAGTTTTTCAGATCTCAATGAGCAGTTCTTC

length: 17
D: TRBD1
J: TRBJ2-1
size: -
V: TRBV11-2
CDR3: CASSPSRGTGWYNEQFF
DNA: TGTGCCAGCAGCCCCTCCCGAGGGACAGGGTGGTACAATGAGCAGTTCTTC

length: 15
D: -
J: TRBJ2-5
size: -
V: TRBV7-8
CDR3: CASSLRSGPRETQYF
DNA: TGTGCCAGCAGCTTAAGGAGCGGACCAAGAGAGACCCAGTACTTC

length: 13
D: -
J: TRBJ2-7
size: -
V: TRBV28
CDR3: CASRLGFAYEQYF
DNA: TGTGCCAGCAGGCTGGGATTCGCCTACGAGCAGTACTTC

length: 17
D: -
J: TRBJ2-3
size: -
V: TRBV4-2
CDR3: CASSQGQGLADRDTQYF
DNA: TGTGCCAGCAGCCAGGGCCAGGGATTAGCGGACCGAGATACGCAGTATTTT

length: 18
D: TRBD2
J: TRBJ2-3
size: once
V: TRBV20-1
CDR3: CSASAKLPASGGQDTQYF
DNA: TGCAGTGCTAGTGCCAAACTCCCAGCTAGCGGGGGACAAGATACGCAGTATTTT

length: 16
D: TRBD1
J: TRBJ2-4
size: -
V: TRBV12-3/TRBV12-4
CDR3: CASTFRTGLGLNIQYF
DNA: TGTGCCAGCACCTTCCGGACAGGGCTGGGTTTGAACATTCAGTACTTC

length: 13
D: -
J: TRBJ2-3
size: -
V: TRBV15
CDR3: CATSRDIRDTQYF
DNA: TGTGCCACCAGCAGAGATATCAGGGATACGCAGTATTTT

length: 12
D: -
J: TRBJ1-2
size: few
V: TRBV5-1
CDR3: CASSTTNYGYTF
DNA: TGCGCCAGCAGCACGACTAACTATGGCTACACCTTC

length: 14
D: TRBD1
J: TRBJ2-7
size: -
V: TRBV6-1
CDR3: CASRRDRGSDEQYF
DNA: TGTGCCAGCAGGCGGGACAGGGGGTCGGACGAGCAGTACTTC

length: 14
D: TRBD2
J: TRBJ2-1
size: -
V: TRBV24-1
CDR3: CATSASGGYNEQFF
DNA: TGTGCCACCAGTGCAAGCGGGGGTTACAATGAGCAGTTCTTC

length: 13
D: -
J: TRBJ2-7
size: few
V: TRBV6-2/TRBV6-3
CDR3: CASSYSAFHEQYF
DNA: TGTGCCAGCAGTTACTCTGCGTTCCACGAGCAGTACTTC

length: 13
D: -
J: TRBJ2-7
size: -
V: TRBV3-1
CDR3: CATRGTASYEQYF
DNA: TGTGCCACACGGGGGACAGCCTCCTACGAGCAGTACTTC

length: 16
D: TRBD1
J: TRBJ2-1
size: few
V: TRBV7-2
CDR3: CASSLEGQGVENEQFF
DNA: TGTGCCAGCAGCTTAGAGGGACAGGGGGTTGAAAATGAGCAGTTCTTC

length: 15
D: -
J: TRBJ2-7
size: -
V: TRBV28
CDR3: CASSDPQGVSYEQYF
DNA: TGTGCCAGCAGTGACCCACAGGGAGTCTCCTACGAGCAGTACTTC

length: 12
D: -
J: TRBJ1-2
size: few
V: TRBV29-1
CDR3: CSGGTLGYGYTF
DNA: TGCAGCGGGGGGACCTTGGGGTATGGCTACACCTTC

length: 17
D: TRBD2
J: TRBJ2-7
size: few
V: TRBV5-6
CDR3: CASSSTWRTSGINEQYF
DNA: TGTGCCAGCAGCTCCACATGGCGCACTAGCGGGATCAACGAGCAGTACTTC

length: 13
D: TRBD1
J: TRBJ1-1
size: few
V: TRBV12-3/TRBV12-4
CDR3: CATTQGILTEAFF
DNA: TGTGCCACCACACAGGGGATTCTCACTGAAGCTTTCTTT

length: 15
D: -
J: TRBJ1-2
size: few
V: TRBV28
CDR3: CASSFMDSPIYGYTF
DNA: TGTGCCAGCAGCTTTATGGACAGCCCCATTTATGGCTACACCTTC

length: 10
D: -
J: TRBJ2-5
size: few
V: TRBV29-1
CDR3: CSVEAGALDF
DNA: TGCAGCGTGGAGGCGGGCGCGTTAGACTTC

length: 12
D: -
J: TRBJ2-7
size: few
V: TRBV29-1
CDR3: CSVDAGSDEQYF
DNA: TGCAGCGTTGACGCGGGGTCCGACGAGCAGTACTTC

length: 11
D: -
J: TRBJ2-7
size: -
V: TRBV5-1
CDR3: CASRSNYEQYF
DNA: TGCGCCAGCCGCAGCAACTACGAGCAGTACTTC